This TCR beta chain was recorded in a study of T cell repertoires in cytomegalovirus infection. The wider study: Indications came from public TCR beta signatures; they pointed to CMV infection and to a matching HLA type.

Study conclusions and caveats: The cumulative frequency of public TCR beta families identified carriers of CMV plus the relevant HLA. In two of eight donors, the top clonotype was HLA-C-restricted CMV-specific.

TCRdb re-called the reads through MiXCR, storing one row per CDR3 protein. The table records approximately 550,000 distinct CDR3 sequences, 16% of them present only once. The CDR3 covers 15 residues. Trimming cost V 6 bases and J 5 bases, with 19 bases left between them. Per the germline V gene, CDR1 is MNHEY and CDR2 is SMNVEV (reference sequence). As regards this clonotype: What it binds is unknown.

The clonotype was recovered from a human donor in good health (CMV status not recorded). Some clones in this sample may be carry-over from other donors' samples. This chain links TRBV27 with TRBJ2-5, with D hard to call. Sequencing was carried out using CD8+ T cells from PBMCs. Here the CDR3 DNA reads TGTGCCAGCAGCCCGGGCCTTAGACCCGGGGAGACCCAGTACTTC. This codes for CASSPGLRPGETQYF.